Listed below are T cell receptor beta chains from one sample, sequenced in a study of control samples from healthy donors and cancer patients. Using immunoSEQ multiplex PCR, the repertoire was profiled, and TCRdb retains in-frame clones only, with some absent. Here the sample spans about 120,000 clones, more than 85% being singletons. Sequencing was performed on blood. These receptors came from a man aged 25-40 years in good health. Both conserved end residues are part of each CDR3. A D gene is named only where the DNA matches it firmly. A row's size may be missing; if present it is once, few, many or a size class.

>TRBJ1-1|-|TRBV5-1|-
TGCGCCAGCAGCTTGGTTCGGGGGGAACCTGAAGCTTTCTTT
CASSLVRGEPEAFF
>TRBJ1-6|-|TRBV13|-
TGTGCCAGCAGCTGGACAGTAAGAAATTCACCCCTCCACTTT
CASSWTVRNSPLHF
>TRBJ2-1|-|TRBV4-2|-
TGTGCCAGCAGCCAAGGAGCAGGGAGCAATGAGCAGTTCTTC
CASSQGAGSNEQFF
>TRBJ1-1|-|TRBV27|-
TGTGCCAGCACTCCCCTGGGACACCGGGAAGCTTTCTTT
CASTPLGHREAFF
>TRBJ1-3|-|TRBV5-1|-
TGCGCCAGCAGGTATGGGATTTCTACTCCTCCGATGGACACCATATATTTT
CASRYGISTPPMDTIYF
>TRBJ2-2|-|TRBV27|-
TGTGCCAGCACCCCGGGACCCCAAACTGGGGAGCTGTTTTTT
CASTPGPQTGELFF
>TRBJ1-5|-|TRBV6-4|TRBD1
TGTGCCAGCAGTAGCGGGACAGGGGTCGGTCAGCCCCAGCATTTT
CASSSGTGVGQPQHF
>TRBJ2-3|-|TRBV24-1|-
TGTGCCACCAGCCCCACAGGGCCCACAGATACGCAGTATTTT
CATSPTGPTDTQYF
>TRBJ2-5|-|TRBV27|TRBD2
TGTGCCAGCAGCCCGGGGGGGCGGGGAGAGACCCAGTACTTC
CASSPGGRGETQYF
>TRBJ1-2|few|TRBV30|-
TGTGCCTGGAGTTGGGGCAGGGGAAGCGGCTACACCTTC
CAWSWGRGSGYTF
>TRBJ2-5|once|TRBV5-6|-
TGTGCCAGCACCCGGGTTGGTGTTGAGGAGACCCAGTACTTC
CASTRVGVEETQYF
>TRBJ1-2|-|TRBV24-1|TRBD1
TGTGCCACCAGTGACCGGAGGGGGCAGGGGTATGGCTACACCTTC
CATSDRRGQGYGYTF